This T cell receptor (beta chain) is drawn from a study of Tregs in tolerant kidney transplant recipients. The data were produced by immunoSEQ multiplex PCR, yet TCRdb's version contains in-frame clones alone and is incomplete. The sample has roughly 68,000 clones, 84% seen once. Germline V gene data show CDR1 as SGHTA and CDR2 as FQGNSA. The CDR3 extends over 15 amino acids. V dropped 3 bases and J dropped 5 bases, with 14 bases sitting between them. Unstimulated Tregs (CD4+CD25+CD127-) and CD4+CD25- non-Tregs were sorted from PBMCs. This clone was seen more than once but under ten times. The V gene is TRBV7-2, the J gene TRBJ1-5; unclear D gene. The sequencing input was CD4+ T cells from blood. The TCR originated in a human donor in good health. CDR3 sequence: CASSFRASRDQPQHF. In nucleotides, the CDR3 is TGTGCCAGCAGCTTCCGGGCCTCCCGGGATCAGCCCCAGCATTTT.